This T cell receptor beta chain was profiled in a study of shared clonotypes between healthy human individuals. Terminally differentiated effector memory CD45RA+ cells were left out of the naive CD8 fraction, which was CD45RO-negative and positively selected for CCR7. An even split of each subset's genomic DNA across several immunoSEQ plates was performed. Using immunoSEQ multiplex PCR, the repertoire was profiled, and TCRdb retains in-frame clones only, with some absent. The sample lists about 1,800,000 clones, approximately 95% occurring once. This clone appeared a single time. The antigen remains undetermined. General study findings and limits: Larger richness was generally estimated for naive than memory subsets. In contrast to clonotypes shared by all four donors, non-shared clonotypes had lower generation probabilities.

The CDR3 consists of 16 residues. V shed 6 bases and J shed 5 bases, with 20 bases lying between them. Germline V gives CDR1 MDHEN, CDR2 SYDVKM. The sequencing input was naive CD8+ T cells sorted from blood. The TCR sequence derives from a man between 18 and 35 years old in good health. This sequence joins TRBV28 and TRBJ2-1; TRBD1 or TRBD2 may be the D gene (5 bases each). CDR3 sequence reads: CASSGYSGPTNNEQFF. CDR3 coding DNA: TGTGCCAGCAGCGGGTACTCGGGGCCTACTAACAATGAGCAGTTCTTC.